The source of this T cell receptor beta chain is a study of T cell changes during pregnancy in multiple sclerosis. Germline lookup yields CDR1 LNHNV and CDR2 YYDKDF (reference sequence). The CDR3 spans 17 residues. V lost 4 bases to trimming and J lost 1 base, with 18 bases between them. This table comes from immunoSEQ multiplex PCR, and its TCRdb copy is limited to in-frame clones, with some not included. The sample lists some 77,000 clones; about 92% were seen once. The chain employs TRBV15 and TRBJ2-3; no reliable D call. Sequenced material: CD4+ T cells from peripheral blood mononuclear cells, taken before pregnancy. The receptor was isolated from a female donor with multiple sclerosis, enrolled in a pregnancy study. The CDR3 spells CATSTKPGGSRTDTQYF. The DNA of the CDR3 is TGTGCCACCAGCACTAAGCCCGGCGGCAGTCGCACAGATACGCAGTATTTT.